The clone carrying this T cell receptor (beta chain) was counted a few times. What it binds is not known. With V trimmed by 3 bases and J by 10 bases, 11 bases remained unmatched. Germline V gene data show CDR1 as MGHRA and CDR2 as YSYEKL. This CDR3 has 14 amino acids. This record belongs to a study of cytomegalovirus exposure and HLA in healthy donors. Broader study findings: Common viral pathogens seemed to be connected with several of the most significant clusters, according to a later analysis. A reported reduction in N-insertions relative to the approximately 640-donor mean was seen in an Asian-associated ancestry cluster in a later analysis. There were some public TCRs occurring in many donors, but most TCR sequences were rare.

Primers included in the PCR were 60 Vbeta and 13 Jbeta primers. Libraries were prepared by immunoSEQ multiplex PCR; TCRdb keeps only in-frame clonotypes and omits some of them. The sample has 150,000 or so clones; about 72% are singletons. The V gene is TRBV4-1, the J gene TRBJ1-1; 7 nucleotides line up with TRBD1. The specimen sequenced was PBMCs. The source of this sequence is a girl aged 5-17 years in good health and CMV-seronegative. The CDR3 DNA follows: TGCGCCAGCAGCCACGGAACCGAAGGGGGCTCAGCTTTCTTT. Protein product: CASSHGTEGGSAFF.